The present entry profiles one T cell receptor beta chain with its context. Per germline, CDR1 MDHEN and CDR2 SYDVKM. The CDR3 length is 14 residues. After removal of 3 bases from V and 4 bases from J, the junction contained 3 bases not matched to a gene. Sequencing was performed with immunoSEQ multiplex PCR; in TCRdb, only in-frame clones are kept and a portion is missing. The table has tens of thousands of clones, approximately 92% seen once. The sample comes from a study of T cell changes during pregnancy in multiple sclerosis. The chain uses TRBV28 and TRBJ1-1; 9 nucleotides line up with TRBD1. The source was peripheral blood, collected in the second trimester of pregnancy. This TCR derives from a female donor with multiple sclerosis, enrolled in a pregnancy study. This CDR3 reads CASSLSQGATEAFF. The DNA for the CDR3 is TGTGCCAGCAGTTTGTCACAGGGGGCCACTGAAGCTTTCTTT.